The rows below give T cell receptor beta chains drawn from one sample of a study of cytomegalovirus exposure and HLA in healthy donors. Repertoires were generated with immunoSEQ multiplex PCR, while TCRdb's copy carries only in-frame clones and drops some. The sample lists 120,000 or so clones, roughly 82% seen once, with about 11% in the top ten. The sequencing input was PBMCs. Receptor source: a male donor in good health and CMV-seropositive. Both conserved end residues are part of each CDR3. The D gene is left open where the match is weak. Expanded clones get a size class; other rows say once, few or many, or leave the size out.

length,D,V,size,J,DNA,CDR3
18,TRBD2,TRBV9,.,TRBJ2-2,TGTGCCAGCAGCGCCAGGACTAGCGGGAGTGGGAACACCGGGGAGCTGTTTTTT,CASSARTSGSGNTGELFF
13,TRBD1,TRBV6-1,.,TRBJ2-2,TGTGCCAGTGTGACAGGGGCCAGGGGGGAGCTGTTTTTT,CASVTGARGELFF
13,.,TRBV6-1,once,TRBJ2-7,TGTGCCAGCAGTGAAGCGGCATCCTACGAGCAGTACTTC,CASSEAASYEQYF
13,.,TRBV7-9,.,TRBJ2-2,TGTGCCAGCGGCGGGATCCTCACCGGGGAGCTGTTTTTT,CASGGILTGELFF
16,.,TRBV7-9,.,TRBJ2-3,TGTGCCAGCAGCCGCCCTTTAGCGGCTAGCACAGATACGCAGTATTTT,CASSRPLAASTDTQYF
15,.,TRBV25-1,.,TRBJ2-2,TGTGCCAGCAGTGTTACAGGGTCTGGTTCCGGGGAGCTGTTTTTT,CASSVTGSGSGELFF
13,.,TRBV7-2,.,TRBJ2-7,TGTGCCAGCAGCTGGCCTTTTTCCTACGAGCAGTACTTC,CASSWPFSYEQYF
14,TRBD1,TRBV27,.,TRBJ1-2,TGTGCCAGCAGTGCAGGGGGCTCCGGTTATGGCTACACCTTC,CASSAGGSGYGYTF
14,TRBD1,TRBV2,.,TRBJ2-2,TGTGCCAGCAGCACTCGACAGGGAACCGGGGAGCTGTTTTTT,CASSTRQGTGELFF
16,TRBD2,TRBV7-9,.,TRBJ2-1,TGTGCCAGCAGCTCGGGACTAGCGGGAGAAGTCCATGAGCAGTTCTTC,CASSSGLAGEVHEQFF
13,.,TRBV6-6,.,TRBJ2-5,TGTGCCAGCAGTTACAGGGGGGGAGAGACCCAGTACTTC,CASSYRGGETQYF
13,.,TRBV7-9,.,TRBJ1-2,TGTGCCAGCAGCCCAGGGGTTATCTATGGCTACACCTTC,CASSPGVIYGYTF
11,.,TRBV5-6,.,TRBJ2-1,TGTGCCAGCAGCTTGAACCGGGAGCAGTTCTTC,CASSLNREQFF
13,.,TRBV28,.,TRBJ2-3,TGTGCCAGCGAGTCGGGGGTCACAGATACGCAGTATTTT,CASESGVTDTQYF
15,.,TRBV18,few,TRBJ1-5,TGTGCCAGCTCACCACTGGGGGGGTTGAATCAGCCCCAGCATTTT,CASSPLGGLNQPQHF
17,TRBD1,TRBV28,.,TRBJ1-6,TGTGCCAGCAGTTTATTTCCAGGGGGTCTGGCTAATTCACCCCTCCACTTT,CASSLFPGGLANSPLHF
16,TRBD2,TRBV7-2,.,TRBJ2-3,TGTGCCAGCAGCCCGGCGGGACTAGCGGGGACAGATACGCAGTATTTT,CASSPAGLAGTDTQYF
13,TRBD2,TRBV5-1,once,TRBJ2-1,TGCGCCAGCAACGGACTAGCCGCCAATGAGCAGTTCTTC,CASNGLAANEQFF
16,.,TRBV10-2,.,TRBJ2-1,TGCGCCAGCAGCCTCGAGGGCGGGCGCTCCTACAATGAGCAGTTCTTC,CASSLEGGRSYNEQFF
14,.,TRBV7-9,.,TRBJ1-1,TGTGCCAGCAGCTTAGACTTTGTCAGGGCGAGGGCTTTCTTT,CASSLDFVRARAFF
14,.,TRBV4-2,few,TRBJ2-5,TGTGCCAGCAGCCAAGACAGGGGTGGTGAGACCCAGTACTTC,CASSQDRGGETQYF
15,TRBD1,TRBV11-3,.,TRBJ2-5,TGTGCCAGCAGCACCCGGGACAGTATTCAAGAGACCCAGTACTTC,CASSTRDSIQETQYF
13,TRBD2,TRBV5-1,.,TRBJ2-1,TGCGCCAGCCAAGGGGAGGGCCGCAATGAGCAGTTCTTC,CASQGEGRNEQFF
16,TRBD2,TRBV27,.,TRBJ2-5,TGTGCCAGCAGTCTAGGACTAGCGGGAGCCCAAGAGACCCAGTACTTC,CASSLGLAGAQETQYF
16,.,TRBV4-1,.,TRBJ2-1,TGCGCCAGCAGCCCAAGAGGGGACACAAGCTACAATGAGCAGTTCTTC,CASSPRGDTSYNEQFF
14,.,TRBV5-7,.,TRBJ2-7,TGTGCCAGCAGCTTGGGTCTAGCCCCCTACGAGCAGTACTTC,CASSLGLAPYEQYF
14,TRBD1,TRBV29-1,.,TRBJ2-1,TGCAGCGTTGAAGAGACAGGGCCGTACAATGAGCAGTTCTTC,CSVEETGPYNEQFF
13,TRBD2,TRBV7-8,few,TRBJ2-7,TGTGCCAGCAGCGTTAGCGGGCCCTACGAGCAGTACTTC,CASSVSGPYEQYF
17,TRBD2,TRBV4-1,.,TRBJ2-1,TGCGCCAGCAGCCAATTGCCTTTAGCGGGAGGGCCAAATGAGCAGTTCTTC,CASSQLPLAGGPNEQFF
14,TRBD2,TRBV19,.,TRBJ2-1,TGTGCCAGTAGAGTACTAGCGGGAGCAGGTGAGCAGTTCTTC,CASRVLAGAGEQFF
14,TRBD1,TRBV5-1,.,TRBJ1-3,TGCGCCAGCAGCCGCGGGCAGGGGGCGGACACCATATATTTT,CASSRGQGADTIYF
15,.,TRBV5-1,.,TRBJ2-7,TGCGCCAGCAGCTTAGCGACAGAATCCTACTACGAGCAGTACTTC,CASSLATESYYEQYF
16,TRBD2,TRBV5-1,.,TRBJ2-7,TGCGCCAGCAGCTTGGTGGGACTAGCGGGAGCTAACGAGCAGTACTTC,CASSLVGLAGANEQYF
14,TRBD1,TRBV5-4,.,TRBJ1-6,TGTGCCAGCAGCGGACAGGGAAGGGGTTCACCCCTCCACTTT,CASSGQGRGSPLHF
14,TRBD2,TRBV27,.,TRBJ2-1,TGTGCCAGCAGTTGGGTAGCGGGAAACAAGGAGCAGTTCTTC,CASSWVAGNKEQFF
19,TRBD2,TRBV11-2,.,TRBJ2-7,TGTGCCAGCAGCTTAGGTTTTAGCGGGAGTTTCCTAATAGCCTACGAGCAGTACTTC,CASSLGFSGSFLIAYEQYF
14,.,TRBV7-8,.,TRBJ1-1,TGTGCCAGCAGCGGGGGGACGGCGAACACTGAAGCTTTCTTT,CASSGGTANTEAFF
12,.,TRBV6-1,.,TRBJ2-2,TGTGCCACCCGTCGGGGGACCGGGGAGCTGTTTTTT,CATRRGTGELFF
15,.,TRBV27,few,TRBJ2-7,TGTGCCAGCAGTTCAGGAGGCGGCGGGTCCTACGAGCAGTACTTC,CASSSGGGGSYEQYF
17,TRBD2,TRBV5-4,few,TRBJ2-2,TGTGCCAGCAGCTTAGGGACTAGCGGGCCGTTCACCGGGGAGCTGTTTTTT,CASSLGTSGPFTGELFF
14,TRBD2,TRBV27,once,TRBJ2-7,TGTGCCAGCAGTTTGAGTAGCGGGACCTACGAGCAGTACTTC,CASSLSSGTYEQYF
14,.,TRBV7-2,.,TRBJ2-5,TGTGCCAGCAGCCCAGGGGCTCCTTCGGAGACCCAGTACTTC,CASSPGAPSETQYF
13,.,TRBV15,.,TRBJ1-2,TGTGCCACCAGCAGAGATCACCAGGTTGGCTACACCTTC,CATSRDHQVGYTF
14,.,TRBV7-2,.,TRBJ2-7,TGTGCCAGCAGCCTAGAGTCCGGGAACTACGAGCAGTACTTC,CASSLESGNYEQYF
16,TRBD2,TRBV7-3,.,TRBJ2-3,TGTGCCAGCAGCTTAACCGGGACTAGCGGGACCACTACGCAGTATTTT,CASSLTGTSGTTTQYF
16,.,TRBV6-5,.,TRBJ1-3,TGTGCCAGCAGTTACTCGAAAGGGGAAGGTGGAAACACCATATATTTT,CASSYSKGEGGNTIYF
16,TRBD2,TRBV5-4,.,TRBJ2-7,TGTGCCAGCACCCTCTCCGGGACTAGCGGTACCTACGAGCAGTACTTC,CASTLSGTSGTYEQYF
16,TRBD1,TRBV19,.,TRBJ1-3,TGTGCCAGTAGTATTATCCAAGACAGGGCCGGAAACACCATATATTTT,CASSIIQDRAGNTIYF
15,TRBD1,TRBV10-2,.,TRBJ2-7,TGCGCCAGCAGCCCTCAGGGGGCTCGGTCCTACGAGCAGTACTTC,CASSPQGARSYEQYF
15,TRBD1,TRBV7-2,.,TRBJ1-1,TGTGCCAGCAGCTCCCGGACAGGGGCTAGGACTGAAGCTTTCTTT,CASSSRTGARTEAFF
18,TRBD1,TRBV11-2,.,TRBJ1-2,TGTGCCAGCAGCTTAGCACCCCTCCCTGCTACAGGGGAAGGAGGCTACACCTTC,CASSLAPLPATGEGGYTF
13,.,TRBV28,once,TRBJ2-7,TGTGCCAGCAGGGGGACAAGGTACGAATTGCAGTACTTC,CASRGTRYELQYF
16,.,TRBV7-8,.,TRBJ1-1,TGTGCCAGCAGCGGATTTGTCGCGGGTCTGAACACTGAAGCTTTCTTT,CASSGFVAGLNTEAFF
16,TRBD1,TRBV28,.,TRBJ1-2,TGTGCCAGCAGTACCTGGACAGGGGAGGTACTCTATGGCTACACCTTC,CASSTWTGEVLYGYTF
15,TRBD1,TRBV2,.,TRBJ2-2,TGTGCCAGCAGTGGCGTAAGACAGGGATCCGGGGAGCTGTTTTTT,CASSGVRQGSGELFF
16,TRBD1,TRBV5-1,.,TRBJ2-1,TGCGCCAGCAGCCAGGCCGGCACAGGGGTGCACAATGAGCAGTTCTTC,CASSQAGTGVHNEQFF
16,TRBD1,TRBV28,.,TRBJ1-2,TGTGCCAGCAGAGTGCCGCCGGGACAGGCTAACTATGGCTACACCTTC,CASRVPPGQANYGYTF
11,.,TRBV27,once,TRBJ2-1,TGTGCCAGCAGTTTAGGCCATGAGCAGTTCTTC,CASSLGHEQFF